This is a list of T cell receptor beta chains from one sample in a study of OX40 agonist ivuxolimab in advanced cancers. Repertoires were generated with immunoSEQ multiplex PCR, while TCRdb's copy carries only in-frame clones and drops some. The sample holds around 50,000 clones, just under 85% seen once. Sequenced material: CD4+ or CD8+ T cells sorted from blood, taken in a trial of the OX40 agonist ivuxolimab. These receptors were taken from an adult with an advanced solid tumor such as melanoma, head and neck, liver or kidney cancer. Both conserved end residues are part of each CDR3. Each record gives: V gene, D gene, J gene, clone size, CDR3 protein, CDR3 DNA. D genes are given only for firm matches. Part of the rows lack a size; the others show once, few, many or a class for expanded clones.

V gene: TRBV14
D gene: -
J gene: TRBJ2-3
clone size: -
CDR3 protein: CASSHPGTDTQYF
CDR3 DNA: TGTGCCAGCAGCCACCCAGGCACAGATACGCAGTATTTT

V gene: TRBV19
D gene: -
J gene: TRBJ1-4
clone size: few
CDR3 protein: CASSSAGAFDVGEKLFF
CDR3 DNA: TGTGCCAGTAGCTCTGCGGGAGCGTTCGACGTAGGTGAAAAACTGTTTTTT

V gene: TRBV18
D gene: TRBD1
J gene: TRBJ2-7
clone size: -
CDR3 protein: CASSGTGGEQYF
CDR3 DNA: TGTGCCAGCTCAGGCACAGGGGGCGAGCAGTACTTC

V gene: TRBV28
D gene: -
J gene: TRBJ1-5
clone size: -
CDR3 protein: CASSGDIPNQPQHF
CDR3 DNA: TGTGCCAGCAGTGGGGACATCCCCAATCAGCCCCAGCATTTT

V gene: TRBV25-1
D gene: TRBD1
J gene: TRBJ2-1
clone size: -
CDR3 protein: CASSRTGPREQFF
CDR3 DNA: TGTGCCAGCAGTCGGACAGGGCCTAGAGAGCAGTTCTTC

V gene: TRBV2
D gene: TRBD2
J gene: TRBJ2-7
clone size: -
CDR3 protein: CASSRTSASYEQYF
CDR3 DNA: TGTGCCAGCAGTAGGACTAGCGCCTCCTACGAGCAGTACTTC

V gene: TRBV9
D gene: -
J gene: TRBJ1-4
clone size: -
CDR3 protein: CASSVTPGTGNEKLFF
CDR3 DNA: TGTGCCAGCAGCGTGACCCCCGGCACAGGGAATGAAAAACTGTTTTTT

V gene: TRBV4-2
D gene: -
J gene: TRBJ2-1
clone size: few
CDR3 protein: CASGTVPGESYNEQFF
CDR3 DNA: TGTGCCAGCGGAACCGTTCCAGGGGAGTCCTACAATGAGCAGTTCTTC

V gene: TRBV5-1
D gene: -
J gene: TRBJ2-1
clone size: few
CDR3 protein: CASSLVGGGNNEQFF
CDR3 DNA: TGCGCCAGCAGCTTGGTGGGGGGAGGCAACAATGAGCAGTTCTTC

V gene: TRBV5-1
D gene: TRBD1
J gene: TRBJ2-3
clone size: -
CDR3 protein: CASSMTGGGDTQYF
CDR3 DNA: TGCGCCAGCAGCATGACAGGGGGCGGAGATACGCAGTATTTT

V gene: TRBV6-5
D gene: -
J gene: TRBJ2-1
clone size: -
CDR3 protein: CASRNDRWGYNEQFF
CDR3 DNA: TGTGCCAGCAGAAACGACAGATGGGGATACAATGAGCAGTTCTTC

V gene: TRBV7-9
D gene: -
J gene: TRBJ1-1
clone size: -
CDR3 protein: CASSPGVRAFF
CDR3 DNA: TGTGCCAGCAGCCCGGGAGTCAGGGCTTTCTTT

V gene: TRBV11-1
D gene: -
J gene: TRBJ2-3
clone size: -
CDR3 protein: CASSLLSSASTDTQYF
CDR3 DNA: TGTGCCAGCAGCTTATTGTCTAGCGCCTCCACAGATACGCAGTATTTT

V gene: TRBV28
D gene: -
J gene: TRBJ1-4
clone size: -
CDR3 protein: CASSLNSGEEKLFF
CDR3 DNA: TGTGCCAGCAGTTTGAACAGTGGAGAAGAAAAACTGTTTTTT

V gene: TRBV5-1
D gene: -
J gene: TRBJ1-1
clone size: -
CDR3 protein: CASSSGDGNTEAFF
CDR3 DNA: TGCGCCAGCAGCTCAGGGGACGGGAACACTGAAGCTTTCTTT

V gene: TRBV11-3
D gene: TRBD1
J gene: TRBJ2-1
clone size: -
CDR3 protein: CASSASGQGYNEQFF
CDR3 DNA: TGTGCCAGCAGCGCGTCGGGACAGGGTTACAATGAGCAGTTCTTC

V gene: TRBV9
D gene: -
J gene: TRBJ1-1
clone size: -
CDR3 protein: CASREGAGLMNTEAFF
CDR3 DNA: TGTGCCAGCAGGGAAGGAGCAGGGCTAATGAACACTGAAGCTTTCTTT

V gene: TRBV14
D gene: -
J gene: TRBJ1-1
clone size: -
CDR3 protein: CASSQTTLRQPREAFF
CDR3 DNA: TGTGCCAGCAGCCAAACGACTTTACGCCAACCAAGGGAGGCTTTCTTT

V gene: TRBV30
D gene: -
J gene: TRBJ2-5
clone size: -
CDR3 protein: CAWSRTEIQETQYF
CDR3 DNA: TGTGCCTGGAGCCGAACAGAGATCCAAGAGACCCAGTACTTC

V gene: TRBV13
D gene: -
J gene: TRBJ1-5
clone size: -
CDR3 protein: CASSSPSQPQHF
CDR3 DNA: TGTGCCAGCAGCTCCCCCTCTCAGCCCCAGCATTTT

V gene: TRBV4-2
D gene: TRBD2
J gene: TRBJ2-1
clone size: -
CDR3 protein: CASSQSGAGGNEQFF
CDR3 DNA: TGTGCCAGCAGCCAAAGTGGGGCGGGAGGGAATGAGCAGTTCTTC

V gene: TRBV5-4
D gene: TRBD2
J gene: TRBJ2-5
clone size: few
CDR3 protein: CASSSELAEETQYF
CDR3 DNA: TGTGCCAGCAGCTCGGAACTAGCGGAAGAGACCCAGTACTTC

V gene: TRBV6-6
D gene: -
J gene: TRBJ1-5
clone size: -
CDR3 protein: CASSYGGAQHF
CDR3 DNA: TGTGCCAGCAGTTACGGAGGGGCCCAGCATTTT

V gene: TRBV5-6
D gene: -
J gene: TRBJ2-3
clone size: -
CDR3 protein: CASDPWEGTDTQYF
CDR3 DNA: TGTGCCAGCGACCCTTGGGAAGGCACAGATACGCAGTATTTT

V gene: TRBV27
D gene: TRBD1
J gene: TRBJ2-4
clone size: -
CDR3 protein: CASTDRDRGDKNIQYF
CDR3 DNA: TGTGCCAGCACCGATAGGGACAGGGGGGACAAAAACATTCAGTACTTC

V gene: TRBV7-9
D gene: -
J gene: TRBJ2-7
clone size: few
CDR3 protein: CASSFSSYEQYF
CDR3 DNA: TGTGCCAGCAGCTTTTCCAGCTACGAGCAGTACTTC

V gene: TRBV5-1
D gene: TRBD1
J gene: TRBJ1-1
clone size: few
CDR3 protein: CASSDPRRGGITEAFF
CDR3 DNA: TGCGCCAGCAGCGACCCACGCAGGGGGGGGATCACTGAAGCTTTCTTT

V gene: TRBV7-3
D gene: TRBD1
J gene: TRBJ2-3
clone size: -
CDR3 protein: CASSRQTGDTDTQYF
CDR3 DNA: TGTGCCAGCAGCCGGCAGACAGGGGACACAGATACGCAGTATTTT

V gene: TRBV19
D gene: TRBD2
J gene: TRBJ2-3
clone size: -
CDR3 protein: CASSRLAGLTDTQYF
CDR3 DNA: TGTGCCAGTAGTCGACTAGCGGGACTCACAGATACGCAGTATTTT

V gene: TRBV5-1
D gene: -
J gene: TRBJ2-3
clone size: -
CDR3 protein: CASSSKREARTDTQYF
CDR3 DNA: TGCGCCAGCAGCTCAAAACGGGAAGCGCGCACAGATACGCAGTATTTT

V gene: TRBV7-8
D gene: -
J gene: TRBJ1-2
clone size: -
CDR3 protein: CASSLAGQNYGYTF
CDR3 DNA: TGTGCCAGCAGCTTAGCTGGACAGAACTATGGCTACACCTTC

V gene: TRBV2
D gene: -
J gene: TRBJ2-2
clone size: once
CDR3 protein: CASRRSDRGELFF
CDR3 DNA: TGTGCCAGCAGGAGATCAGATCGCGGGGAGCTGTTTTTT

V gene: TRBV10-1
D gene: -
J gene: TRBJ2-7
clone size: -
CDR3 protein: CASSPGPSYEQYF
CDR3 DNA: TGCGCCAGCAGTCCCGGGCCTTCCTACGAGCAGTACTTC